This T cell receptor beta chain was profiled in a study of T cell responses to AZD1222 COVID-19 vaccine. Study background: Pooling of second doses given at about 4 or about 12 weeks was done.

The protocol was immunoSEQ multiplex PCR, while the TCRdb copy is restricted to in-frame clones and leaves out a portion. Altogether approximately 90,000 clones are present, about 92% being singletons, with the ten largest covering roughly an eighth. The CDR3 totals 13 residues. Germline lookup yields CDR1 LNHDA and CDR2 SQIVND (reference sequence). Trimming took off 6 bases at V and 6 bases at J, with 15 bases between the two ends. Sample: peripheral blood, taken on day 0 of AZD1222 vaccination. This receptor was obtained from an adult in good health. The chain links TRBV19 to TRBJ2-7; a possible D gene is TRBD2 (5 bases). CDR3 in DNA: TGTGCCAGTAGAGCAGAGGGTCTCGGCGAGCAGTACTTC. Amino acid sequence: CASRAEGLGEQYF.